The clone carrying this T cell receptor beta chain was recorded a few times. As originally analysed: Cell counts per sample came from amplifying reference gene primers. Method: immunoSEQ multiplex PCR; TCRdb's copy keeps in-frame clones and lacks some. The V and J calls and clone size are taken from that table; D and trimming were inferred from the DNA. The sample has roughly 200,000 clones, about 85% seen once. This entry comes from a study of blood T cell repertoires in COVID-19. Whole-study context: Samples representing acute and convalescent COVID-19 were sourced from the United States, Italy and Spain. The analysed material was cDNA or gDNA that came from T cells, B-cell-depleted T cells, or PBMCs.

Germline V gene sequence: CDR1 SGHRS, CDR2 YFSETQ. The CDR3 is made up of 11 amino acids. V was clipped by 5 bases and J by 7 bases, with 10 bases between them. This chain links TRBV5-1 with TRBJ2-7; D may be TRBD2 (5 bases). This sequence originates from a human donor in a cohort sampled during active COVID-19. Sequenced input: peripheral blood. The CDR3 DNA reads as TGCGCCAGCAGTGGGGAGTTTGAGCAGTACTTC. Translating it yields CASSGEFEQYF.